The clone carrying this TCR beta chain was picked up a small number of times. CDR3 size: 13 residues. Trimming took 11 bases from V and 7 from J; bases not matched to a gene: 10. Germline V CDR1 and CDR2: SGHAT, FQNNGV. Each donor supplied roughly 10 milliliters of peripheral blood. This entry comes from a study of blood T cells in healthy people across ages. PCR was performed a second time for roughly 7 to 11 cycles using a sample-barcoded 5' primer and a J-beta primer mix. TCRdb reprocessed the 5' RACE reads with MiXCR, giving one entry per CDR3 protein. The data show under 850,000 distinct CDR3 sequences, about 34% seen once.

The sequencing sample was made of blood. The chain joins TRBV11-2 to TRBJ2-1, with 8 bases aligning to TRBD2. This clonotype was obtained from a young man in good health. CDR3 sequence (DNA): TGTGCCGACGCCTCGGGGGGGCTTAATGAGCAGTTCTTC. Translated: CADASGGLNEQFF.